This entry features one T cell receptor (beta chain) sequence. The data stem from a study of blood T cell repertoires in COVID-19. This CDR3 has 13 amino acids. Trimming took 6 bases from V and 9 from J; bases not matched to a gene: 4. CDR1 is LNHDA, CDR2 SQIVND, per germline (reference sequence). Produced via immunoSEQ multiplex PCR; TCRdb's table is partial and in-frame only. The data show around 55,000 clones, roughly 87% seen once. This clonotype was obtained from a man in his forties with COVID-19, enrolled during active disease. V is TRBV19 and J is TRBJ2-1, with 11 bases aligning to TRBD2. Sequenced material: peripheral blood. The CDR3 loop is CASRLAGESEQFF. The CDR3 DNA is TGTGCCAGTAGACTAGCGGGAGAGAGTGAGCAGTTCTTC.